This T cell receptor (beta chain) was sequenced in a study of cytomegalovirus exposure and HLA in healthy donors. Study outcomes and limitations: Many donors carried some public TCRs, although rarity characterized most TCR sequences. Investigators reported approximately 170 TCR beta chains as tied to cytomegalovirus.

Per the germline V gene, CDR1 is ENHRY and CDR2 is SYGVKD. The J segment lost 1 base and the V segment lost 10 bases, leaving 9 bases of the junction unmatched. The CDR3 spans 14 residues. Note on this clone: Antigen unknown.

Data came from immunoSEQ multiplex PCR; TCRdb stores just in-frame clones and leaves some out. This table holds roughly 70,000 clones, around 97% found once. The clonotype originates from a woman aged 18-35 years in good health and CMV-seropositive. This sequence joins TRBV10-3 and TRBJ2-7, with 8 positions matching TRBD2. The sequencing input was PBMCs. In nucleotides, the CDR3 is TGTGCCAGTTCAGCGGGAGCACCTTCCTACGAGCAGTACTTC. This gives the protein CASSAGAPSYEQYF.